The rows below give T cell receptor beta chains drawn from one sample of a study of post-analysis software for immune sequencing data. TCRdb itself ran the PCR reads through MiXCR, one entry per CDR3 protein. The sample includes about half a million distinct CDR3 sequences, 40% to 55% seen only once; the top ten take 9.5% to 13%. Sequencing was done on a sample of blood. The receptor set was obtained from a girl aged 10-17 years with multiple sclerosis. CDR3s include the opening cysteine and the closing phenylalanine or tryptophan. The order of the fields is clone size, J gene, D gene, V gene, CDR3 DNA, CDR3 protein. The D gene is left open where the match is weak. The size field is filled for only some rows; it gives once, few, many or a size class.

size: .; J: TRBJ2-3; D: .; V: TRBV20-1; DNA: TGCAGTGTGATTGGGGGCGTTAAAGATACGCAGTATTTT; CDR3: CSVIGGVKDTQYF
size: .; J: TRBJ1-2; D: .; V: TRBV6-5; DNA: TGTGCCAGCAGTTACACTTCGGCGAGTGGCTACACCTTC; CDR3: CASSYTSASGYTF
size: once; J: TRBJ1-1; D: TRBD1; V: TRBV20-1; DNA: TGCAGTGCCCAAGGGACAGGCCGGGGGGTCACTGAAGCTTTCTTT; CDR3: CSAQGTGRGVTEAFF
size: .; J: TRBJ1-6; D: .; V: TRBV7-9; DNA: TGTGCCAGCAGTCCTAGACACCCGAGGTCACCCCTCCACTTT; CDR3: CASSPRHPRSPLHF
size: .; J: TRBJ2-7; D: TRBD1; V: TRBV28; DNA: TGTGCCAGCAGTTTCCCGGGACAGGGGGCCTACGAGCAGTACTTC; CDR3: CASSFPGQGAYEQYF
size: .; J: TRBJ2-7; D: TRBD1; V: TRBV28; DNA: TGTGCCAGCAGTGGGACAGGGACCAACTCCTACGAGCAGTACTTC; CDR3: CASSGTGTNSYEQYF
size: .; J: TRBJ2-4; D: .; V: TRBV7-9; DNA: TGTGCCAGCAGCTCACCGGGGGAGACAGGAGGTTCGACCAAAAACATTCAGTACTTC; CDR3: CASSSPGETGGSTKNIQYF
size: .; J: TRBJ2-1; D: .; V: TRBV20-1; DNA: TGCAGTGCCTTCGTCCCTTACAATGAGCAGTTCTTC; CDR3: CSAFVPYNEQFF
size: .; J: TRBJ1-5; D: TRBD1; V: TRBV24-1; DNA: TGTGCCACCAGTGTGGCCCGCCAGGGACAGACCTCCGTTAGCAATCAGCCCCAGCATTTT; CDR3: CATSVARQGQTSVSNQPQHF
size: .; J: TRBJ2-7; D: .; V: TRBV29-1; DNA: TGCAGCATCATGTTTGGGCTTGCTCCGGGAGGGGACAGGAGCTCCTACGAGCAGTACTTC; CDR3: CSIMFGLAPGGDRSSYEQYF
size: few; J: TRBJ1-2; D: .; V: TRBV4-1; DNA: TGCGCCAGCAGCCCCGACGAGGTGAGAGGCTACACCTTC; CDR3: CASSPDEVRGYTF
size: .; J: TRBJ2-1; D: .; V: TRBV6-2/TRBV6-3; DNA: TGTGCCAGCAGTTACCTTAGCGGTACCTACAATGAGCAGTTCTTC; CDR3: CASSYLSGTYNEQFF
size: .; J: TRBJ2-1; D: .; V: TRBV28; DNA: TGTGCCAGCAGTTTGGGCAGGGCTGCCTACGAGCAGTTCTTC; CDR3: CASSLGRAAYEQFF
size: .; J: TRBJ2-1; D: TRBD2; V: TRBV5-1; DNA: TGCGCCAGCATCGAAGCGGGAGGGCCGGTCAATGAGCAGTTCTTC; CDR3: CASIEAGGPVNEQFF
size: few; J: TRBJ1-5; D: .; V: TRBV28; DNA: TGTGCCAGCAATCCCCCACAAAATCAGCCCCAGCATTTT; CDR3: CASNPPQNQPQHF
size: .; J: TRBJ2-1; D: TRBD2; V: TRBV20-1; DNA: TGCAGTGCTAGAGATCTAGCGGGAGTTATAAATGAGCAGTTCTTC; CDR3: CSARDLAGVINEQFF
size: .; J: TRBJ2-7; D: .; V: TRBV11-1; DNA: TGTGCCAGCAGCTCCCCCCGGGACGGAACCTACGAGCAGTACTTC; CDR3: CASSSPRDGTYEQYF
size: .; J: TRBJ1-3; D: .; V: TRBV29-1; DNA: TGCAGCGTCTTACTGTTCTCTGGAAACACCATATATTTT; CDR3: CSVLLFSGNTIYF
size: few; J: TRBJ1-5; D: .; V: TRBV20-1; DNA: TGCAGTGCTTCCGACAGTTATAGCAATCAGCCCCAGCATTTT; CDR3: CSASDSYSNQPQHF